This TCR beta chain originates from a study of cytomegalovirus exposure and HLA in healthy donors. Study results and limitations: Donor immune exposure was known only as CMV serostatus.

This clone has only one observation. Its specificity is not known. The PCR used 60 Vbeta and 13 Jbeta primers. The method was immunoSEQ multiplex PCR; TCRdb's version includes in-frame clones alone and lacks a portion of them. The data hold 200,000 or so clones, with over 75% observed a single time. Between the trimmed V and J ends, which lost 10 bases and 3 bases, there was a span of 21 bases. The germline V gene encodes CDR1 SEHNR and CDR2 FQNEAQ (reference sequence). This CDR3 comprises 15 residues. The chain joins TRBV7-9 to TRBJ1-1; possible D gene TRBD1, 5 bases. This sequence was found in a girl aged 2 to 9 in good health and CMV-seronegative. Sequencing was carried out using PBMCs. The CDR3 coding sequence is TGTGCCACAGGTTTCCGCTTTGCAGGGTACACTGAAGCTTTCTTT. Amino acid sequence: CATGFRFAGYTEAFF.